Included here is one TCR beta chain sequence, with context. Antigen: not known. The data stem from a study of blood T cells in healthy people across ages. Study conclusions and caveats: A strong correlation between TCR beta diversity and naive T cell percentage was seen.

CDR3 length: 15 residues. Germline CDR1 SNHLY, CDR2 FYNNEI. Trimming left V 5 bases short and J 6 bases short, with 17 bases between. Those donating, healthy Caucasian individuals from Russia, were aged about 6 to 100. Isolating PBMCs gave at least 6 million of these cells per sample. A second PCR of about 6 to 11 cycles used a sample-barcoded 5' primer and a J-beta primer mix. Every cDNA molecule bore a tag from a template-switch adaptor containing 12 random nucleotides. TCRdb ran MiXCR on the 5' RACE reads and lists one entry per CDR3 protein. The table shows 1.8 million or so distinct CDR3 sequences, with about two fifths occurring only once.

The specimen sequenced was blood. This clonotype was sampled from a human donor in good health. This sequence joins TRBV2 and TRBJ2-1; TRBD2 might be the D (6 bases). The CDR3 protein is CASSYRDSNRNEQFF. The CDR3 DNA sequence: TGTGCCAGCAGTTACCGGGACTCAAACCGCAATGAGCAGTTCTTC.